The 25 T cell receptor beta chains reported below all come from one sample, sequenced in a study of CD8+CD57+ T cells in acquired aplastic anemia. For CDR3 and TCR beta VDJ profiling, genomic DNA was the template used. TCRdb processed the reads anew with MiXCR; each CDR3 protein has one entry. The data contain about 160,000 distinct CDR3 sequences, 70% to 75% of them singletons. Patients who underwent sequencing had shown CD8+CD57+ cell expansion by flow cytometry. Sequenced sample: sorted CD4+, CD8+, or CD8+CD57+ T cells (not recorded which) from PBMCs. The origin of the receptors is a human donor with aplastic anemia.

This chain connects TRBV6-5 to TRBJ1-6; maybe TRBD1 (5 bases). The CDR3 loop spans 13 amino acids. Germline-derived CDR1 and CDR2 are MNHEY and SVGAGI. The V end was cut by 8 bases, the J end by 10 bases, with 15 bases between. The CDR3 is CASAQQGRSPLHF. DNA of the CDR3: TGTGCCAGCGCCCAGCAGGGAAGGTCACCCCTCCACTTT.

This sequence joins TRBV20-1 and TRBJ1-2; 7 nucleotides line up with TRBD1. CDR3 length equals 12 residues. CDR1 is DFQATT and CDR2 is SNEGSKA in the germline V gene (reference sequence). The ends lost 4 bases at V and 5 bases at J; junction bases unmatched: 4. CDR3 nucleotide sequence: TGCAGTGCTAACGACAGGGTTTATGGCTACACCTTC. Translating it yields CSANDRVYGYTF.

CDR3 DNA: TGTGCCAGCAGTGAAGCTGGGTCTGGAAACACCATATATTTT. This encodes CASSEAGSGNTIYF. The chain has TRBV2 and TRBJ1-3; D is unclear. The ends were cut back, 0 bases at V and 1 base at J, with 4 bases in the middle. The CDR3 length is 14 residues. Germline V gives CDR1 SNHLY, CDR2 FYNNEI.

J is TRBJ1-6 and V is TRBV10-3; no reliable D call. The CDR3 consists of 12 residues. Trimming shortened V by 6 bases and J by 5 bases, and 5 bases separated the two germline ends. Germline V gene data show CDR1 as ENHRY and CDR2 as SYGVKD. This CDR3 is CAIRSDNSPLHF. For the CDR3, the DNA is TGTGCCATCAGGTCCGATAATTCACCCCTCCACTTT.

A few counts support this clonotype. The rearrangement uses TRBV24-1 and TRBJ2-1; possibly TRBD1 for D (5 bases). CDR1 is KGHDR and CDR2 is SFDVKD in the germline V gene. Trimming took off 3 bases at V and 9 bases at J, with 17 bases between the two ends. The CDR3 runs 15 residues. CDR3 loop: CATSDRTGGYFEQFF. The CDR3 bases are TGTGCCACCAGTGATAGAACAGGTGGTTACTTTGAGCAGTTCTTC.

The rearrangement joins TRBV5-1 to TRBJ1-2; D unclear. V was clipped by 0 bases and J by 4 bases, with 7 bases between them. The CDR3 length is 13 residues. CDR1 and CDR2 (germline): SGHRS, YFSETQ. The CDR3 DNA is TGCGCCAGCAGCTTGGATCCCAGCTATGGCTACACCTTC. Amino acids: CASSLDPSYGYTF.

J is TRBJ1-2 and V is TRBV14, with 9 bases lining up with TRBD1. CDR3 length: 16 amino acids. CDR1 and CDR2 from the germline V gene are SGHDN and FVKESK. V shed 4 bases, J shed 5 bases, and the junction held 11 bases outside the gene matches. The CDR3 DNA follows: TGTGCCAGCAGCCTCAAACCTACAGGGGGCGATTATGGCTACACCTTC. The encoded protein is CASSLKPTGGDYGYTF.

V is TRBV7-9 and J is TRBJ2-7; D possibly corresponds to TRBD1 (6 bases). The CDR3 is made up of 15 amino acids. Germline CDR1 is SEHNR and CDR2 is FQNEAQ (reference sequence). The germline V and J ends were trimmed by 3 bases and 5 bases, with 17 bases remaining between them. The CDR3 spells CASSFAQGPLDEQYF. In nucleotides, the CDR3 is TGTGCCAGCAGCTTTGCACAGGGACCGTTGGACGAGCAGTACTTC.

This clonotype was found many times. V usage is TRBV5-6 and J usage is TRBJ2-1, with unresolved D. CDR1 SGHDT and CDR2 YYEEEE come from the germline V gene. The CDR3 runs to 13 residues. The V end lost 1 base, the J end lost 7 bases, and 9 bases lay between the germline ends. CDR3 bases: TGTGCCAGCAGCTTGAGCAGTGCTAATGAGCAGTTCTTC. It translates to CASSLSSANEQFF.

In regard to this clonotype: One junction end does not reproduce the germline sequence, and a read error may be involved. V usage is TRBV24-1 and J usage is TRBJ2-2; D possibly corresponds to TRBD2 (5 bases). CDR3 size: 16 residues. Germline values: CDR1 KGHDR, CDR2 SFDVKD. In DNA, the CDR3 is TGTGCCACCAGTGATTGGAGGCAGAGAAACACCGGGGAGCCGTTTTTT. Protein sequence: CATSDWRQRNTGEPFF.

The CDR3 nucleotides are TGTGCCAGCAGTTACGCGTTCGTAGGTCTGAACACTGAAGCTTTCTTT. Translation gives CASSYAFVGLNTEAFF. The chain combines TRBV6-5 with TRBJ1-1; D ambiguous. Germline V gene lookup returns CDR1 MNHEY and CDR2 SVGAGI. Trimming cost V 2 bases and J 0 bases, with 13 bases left between them. The CDR3 is made up of 16 amino acids.

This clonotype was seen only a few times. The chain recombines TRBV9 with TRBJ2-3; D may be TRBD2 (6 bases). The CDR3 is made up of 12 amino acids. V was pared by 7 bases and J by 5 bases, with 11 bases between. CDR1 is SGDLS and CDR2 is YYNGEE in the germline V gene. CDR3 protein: CASGGAQDTQYF. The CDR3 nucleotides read TGTGCCAGCGGCGGGGCTCAAGATACGCAGTATTTT.

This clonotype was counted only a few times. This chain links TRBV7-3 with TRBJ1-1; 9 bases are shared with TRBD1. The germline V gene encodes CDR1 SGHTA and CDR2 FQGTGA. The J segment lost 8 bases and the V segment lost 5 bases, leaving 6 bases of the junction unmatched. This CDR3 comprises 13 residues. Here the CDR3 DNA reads TGTGCCAGCAGCCTCCGACAGGGGGGGGAAGCTTTCTTT. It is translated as CASSLRQGGEAFF.

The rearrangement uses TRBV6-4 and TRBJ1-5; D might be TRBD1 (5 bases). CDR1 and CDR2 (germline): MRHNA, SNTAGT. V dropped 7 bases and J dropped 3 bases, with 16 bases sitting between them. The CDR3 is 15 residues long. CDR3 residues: CASMRRGGDNQPQHF. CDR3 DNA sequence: TGTGCCAGCATGCGCCGGGGGGGTGACAATCAGCCCCAGCATTTT.

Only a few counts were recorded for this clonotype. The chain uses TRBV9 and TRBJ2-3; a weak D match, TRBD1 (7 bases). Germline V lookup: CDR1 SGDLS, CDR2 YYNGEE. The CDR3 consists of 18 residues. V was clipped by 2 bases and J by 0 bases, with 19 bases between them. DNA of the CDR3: TGTGCCAGCAGCGTGCCTGTTCGGGGGACAGCTAGCACAGATACGCAGTATTTT. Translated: CASSVPVRGTASTDTQYF. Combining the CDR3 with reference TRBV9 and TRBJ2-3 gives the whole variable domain DSGVTQTPKHLITATGQRVTLRCSPRSGDLSVYWYQQSLDQGLQFLIQYYNGEERAKGNILERFSAQQFPDLHSELNLSSLELGDSALYFCASSVPVRGTASTDTQYFGPGTRLTVL.

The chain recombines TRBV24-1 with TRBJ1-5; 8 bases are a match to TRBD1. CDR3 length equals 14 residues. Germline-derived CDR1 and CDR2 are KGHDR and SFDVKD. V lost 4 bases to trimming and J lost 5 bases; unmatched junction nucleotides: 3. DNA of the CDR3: TGTGCCACCAGTGACCGGACAGGGTATCAGCCCCAGCATTTT. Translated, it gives CATSDRTGYQPQHF.

CDR3 residues: CASSDKQPYGYTF. The CDR3 DNA reads TGTGCCAGCAGTGACAAACAGCCCTATGGCTACACCTTC. V usage is TRBV2 and J usage is TRBJ1-2; D not resolved. Per the germline V gene, CDR1 is SNHLY and CDR2 is FYNNEI. V lost 3 bases and J lost 4, with 9 bases in between. The CDR3 consists of 13 residues.

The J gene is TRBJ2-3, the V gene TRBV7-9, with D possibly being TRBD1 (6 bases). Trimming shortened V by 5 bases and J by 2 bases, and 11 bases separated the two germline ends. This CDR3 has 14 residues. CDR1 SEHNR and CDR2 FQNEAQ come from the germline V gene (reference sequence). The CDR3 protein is CASSMDRTTDTQYF. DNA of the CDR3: TGTGCCAGCAGCATGGACAGAACCACAGATACGCAGTATTTT.

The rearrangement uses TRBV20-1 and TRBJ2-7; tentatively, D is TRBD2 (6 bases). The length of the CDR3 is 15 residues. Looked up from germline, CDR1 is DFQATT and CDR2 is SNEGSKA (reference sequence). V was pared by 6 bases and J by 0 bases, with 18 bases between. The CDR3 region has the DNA TGCAGTGCCCTAATGGGGGGAAGTTTCTCCTACGAGCAGTACTTC. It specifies CSALMGGSFSYEQYF.

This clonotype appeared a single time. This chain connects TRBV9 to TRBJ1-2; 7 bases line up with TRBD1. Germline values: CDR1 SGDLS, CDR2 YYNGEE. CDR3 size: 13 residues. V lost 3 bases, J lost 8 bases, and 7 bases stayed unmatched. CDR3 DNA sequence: TGTGCCAGCAGCGCAGGAACAGGGGTCGGCTACACCTTC. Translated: CASSAGTGVGYTF.

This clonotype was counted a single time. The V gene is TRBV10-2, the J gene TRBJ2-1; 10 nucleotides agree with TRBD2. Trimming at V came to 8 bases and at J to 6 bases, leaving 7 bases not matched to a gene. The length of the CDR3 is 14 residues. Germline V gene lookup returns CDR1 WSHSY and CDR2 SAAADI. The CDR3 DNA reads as TGCGCCAGCGTCAGCGGGAGGGCCATCAATGAGCAGTTCTTC. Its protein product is CASVSGRAINEQFF.

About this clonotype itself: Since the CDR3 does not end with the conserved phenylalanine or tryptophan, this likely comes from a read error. CDR3 nucleotide sequence: TGTGCCAGCACCGCCCAGGGGGGCACTGAAGCTTTCCTT. Protein product: CASTAQGGTEAFL. The rearrangement links TRBV9 to TRBJ1-1, with 7 bases fitting TRBD1. This CDR3 spans 13 amino acids. The germline gives CDR1 SGDLS, CDR2 YYNGEE. V lost 6 bases, J lost 4 bases, and 6 bases stayed unmatched.

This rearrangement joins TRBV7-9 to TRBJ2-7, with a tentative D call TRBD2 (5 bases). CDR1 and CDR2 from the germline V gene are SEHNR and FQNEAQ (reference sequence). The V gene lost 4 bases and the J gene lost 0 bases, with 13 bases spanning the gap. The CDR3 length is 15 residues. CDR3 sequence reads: CASSSVEEASYEQYF. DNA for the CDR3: TGTGCCAGCAGCTCCGTCGAGGAGGCCTCCTACGAGCAGTACTTC.

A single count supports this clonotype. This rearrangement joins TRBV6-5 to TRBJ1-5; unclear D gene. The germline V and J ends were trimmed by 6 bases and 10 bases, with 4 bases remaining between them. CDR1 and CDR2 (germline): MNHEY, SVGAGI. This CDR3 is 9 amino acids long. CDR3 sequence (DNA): TGTGCCAGCAGCCTCCCCCAGCATTTT. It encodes CASSLPQHF.

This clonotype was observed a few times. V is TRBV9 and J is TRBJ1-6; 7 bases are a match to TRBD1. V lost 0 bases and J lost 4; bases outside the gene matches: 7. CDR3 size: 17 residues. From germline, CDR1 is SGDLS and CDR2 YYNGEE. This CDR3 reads CASSVDLGGAYNSPLHF. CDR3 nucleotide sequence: TGTGCCAGCAGCGTAGATCTAGGGGGCGCGTATAATTCACCCCTCCACTTT.